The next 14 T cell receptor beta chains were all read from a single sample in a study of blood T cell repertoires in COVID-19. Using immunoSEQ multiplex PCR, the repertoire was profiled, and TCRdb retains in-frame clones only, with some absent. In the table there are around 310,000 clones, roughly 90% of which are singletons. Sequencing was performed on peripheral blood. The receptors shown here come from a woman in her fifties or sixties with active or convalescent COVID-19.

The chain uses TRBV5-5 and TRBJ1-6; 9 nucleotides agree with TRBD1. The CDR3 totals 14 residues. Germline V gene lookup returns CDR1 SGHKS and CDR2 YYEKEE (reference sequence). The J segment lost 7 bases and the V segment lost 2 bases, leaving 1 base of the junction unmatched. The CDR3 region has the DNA TGTGCCAGCAGCTTAGGGACAGGGAATTCACCCCTCCACTTT. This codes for CASSLGTGNSPLHF.

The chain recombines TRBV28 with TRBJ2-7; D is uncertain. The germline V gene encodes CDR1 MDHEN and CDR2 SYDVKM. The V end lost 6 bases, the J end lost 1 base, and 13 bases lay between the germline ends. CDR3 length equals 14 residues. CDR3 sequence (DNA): TGTGCCAGCAGATCCTGGGCCCCTTCCTACGAGCAGTACTTC. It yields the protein CASRSWAPSYEQYF.

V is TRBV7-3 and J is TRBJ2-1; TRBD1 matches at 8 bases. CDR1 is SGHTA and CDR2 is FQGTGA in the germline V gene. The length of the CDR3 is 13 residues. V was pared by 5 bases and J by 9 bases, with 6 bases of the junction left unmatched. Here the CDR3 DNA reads TGTGCCAGCAGCCCCCAGGGGGCGATTGAGCAGTTCTTC. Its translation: CASSPQGAIEQFF. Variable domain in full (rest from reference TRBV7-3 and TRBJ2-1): GAGVSQTPSNKVTEKGKYVELRCDPISGHTALYWYRQSLGQGPEFLIYFQGTGAADDSGLPNDRFFAVRPEGSVSTLKIQRTERGDSAVYLCASSPQGAIEQFFGPGTRLTVL.

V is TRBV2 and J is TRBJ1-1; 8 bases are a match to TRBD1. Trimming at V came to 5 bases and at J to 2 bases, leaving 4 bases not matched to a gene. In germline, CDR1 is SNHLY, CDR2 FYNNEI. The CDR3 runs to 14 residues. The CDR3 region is CASSRQGINTEAFF. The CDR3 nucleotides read TGTGCCAGCAGTAGACAGGGGATAAACACTGAAGCTTTCTTT.

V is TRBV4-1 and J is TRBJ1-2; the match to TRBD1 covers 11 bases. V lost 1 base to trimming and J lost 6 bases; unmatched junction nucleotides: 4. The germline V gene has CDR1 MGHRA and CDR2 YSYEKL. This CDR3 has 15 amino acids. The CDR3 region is CASSQGDRGVDGYTF. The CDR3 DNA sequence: TGCGCCAGCAGCCAAGGGGACAGGGGGGTTGATGGCTACACCTTC.

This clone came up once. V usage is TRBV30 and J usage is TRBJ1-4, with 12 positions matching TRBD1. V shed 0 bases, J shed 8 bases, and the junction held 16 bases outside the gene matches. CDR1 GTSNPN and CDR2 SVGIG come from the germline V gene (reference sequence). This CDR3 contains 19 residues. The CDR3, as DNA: TGTGCCTGGAGTGTACGTCTTGGGGACAGGGGGCGGCACCGGGAAAAACTGTTTTTT. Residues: CAWSVRLGDRGRHREKLFF.

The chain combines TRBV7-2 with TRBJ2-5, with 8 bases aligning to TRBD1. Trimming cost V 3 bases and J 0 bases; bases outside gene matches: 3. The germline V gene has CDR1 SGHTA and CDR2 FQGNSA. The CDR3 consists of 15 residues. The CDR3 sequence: CASSLGQANQETQYF. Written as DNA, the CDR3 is TGTGCCAGCAGCTTGGGACAGGCCAACCAAGAGACCCAGTACTTC.

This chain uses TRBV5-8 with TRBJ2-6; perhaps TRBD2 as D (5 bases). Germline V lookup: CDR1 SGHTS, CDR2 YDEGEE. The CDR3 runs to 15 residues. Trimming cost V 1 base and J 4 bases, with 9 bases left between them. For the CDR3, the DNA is TGTGCCAGCAGCTTGCGGGGTACCGGGGCCAACGTCCTGACTTTC. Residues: CASSLRGTGANVLTF.

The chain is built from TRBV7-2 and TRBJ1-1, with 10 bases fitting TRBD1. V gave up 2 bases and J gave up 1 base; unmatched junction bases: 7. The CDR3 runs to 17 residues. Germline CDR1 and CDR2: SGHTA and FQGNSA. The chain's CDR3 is CASSLFPRTGGNTEAFF. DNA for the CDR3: TGTGCCAGCAGCTTATTCCCGCGGACAGGGGGGAACACTGAAGCTTTCTTT. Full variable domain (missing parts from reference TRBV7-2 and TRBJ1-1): GAGVSQSPSNKVTEKGKDVELRCDPISGHTALYWYRQSLGQGLEFLIYFQGNSAPDKSGLPSDRFSAERTGGSVSTLTIQRTQQEDSAVYLCASSLFPRTGGNTEAFFGQGTRLTVV.

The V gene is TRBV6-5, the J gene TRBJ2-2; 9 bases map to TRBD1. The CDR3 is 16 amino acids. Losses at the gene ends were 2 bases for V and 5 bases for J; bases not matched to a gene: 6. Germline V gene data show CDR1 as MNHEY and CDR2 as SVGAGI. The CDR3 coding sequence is TGTGCCAGCAGTTACCGGGGACAGGGTGTAACCGGGGAGCTGTTTTTT. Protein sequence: CASSYRGQGVTGELFF.

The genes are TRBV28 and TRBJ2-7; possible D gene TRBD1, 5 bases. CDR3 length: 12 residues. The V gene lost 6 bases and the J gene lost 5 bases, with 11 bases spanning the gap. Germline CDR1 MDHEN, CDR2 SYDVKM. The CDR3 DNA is TGTGCCAGCAGATCGACAGTTGACGAGCAGTACTTC. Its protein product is CASRSTVDEQYF.

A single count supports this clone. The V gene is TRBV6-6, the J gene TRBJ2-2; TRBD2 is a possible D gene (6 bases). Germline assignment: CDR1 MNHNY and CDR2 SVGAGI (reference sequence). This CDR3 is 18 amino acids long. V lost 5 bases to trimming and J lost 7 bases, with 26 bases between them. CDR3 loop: CASSPSIGGGNRIGELFF. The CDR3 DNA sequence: TGTGCCAGCAGTCCATCCATTGGTGGGGGGAACAGGATCGGGGAGCTGTTTTTT.

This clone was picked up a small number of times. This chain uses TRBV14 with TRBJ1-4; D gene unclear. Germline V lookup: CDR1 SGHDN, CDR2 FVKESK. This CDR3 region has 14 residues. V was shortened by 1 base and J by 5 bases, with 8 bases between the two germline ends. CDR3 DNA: TGTGCCAGCAGCCAAGCACAGATAAATGAAAAACTGTTTTTT. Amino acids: CASSQAQINEKLFF.

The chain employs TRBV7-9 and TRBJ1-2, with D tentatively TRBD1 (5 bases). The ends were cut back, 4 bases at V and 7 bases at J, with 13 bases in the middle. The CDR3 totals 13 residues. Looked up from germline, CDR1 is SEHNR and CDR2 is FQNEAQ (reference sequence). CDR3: CASSSGQGSGYTF. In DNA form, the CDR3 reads TGTGCCAGCAGCTCCGGCCAGGGTTCTGGCTACACCTTC.